These 5 T cell receptor beta chains were all obtained from the same sample, sequenced in a study of control samples from healthy donors and cancer patients. TCRdb keeps only in-frame clones here, not all; method: immunoSEQ multiplex PCR. Among more than 95,000 clones listed, approximately 92% were seen once. The sample comprised PBMCs. The receptors were sampled from a man older than 75 with head and neck cancer.

The CDR3 region has the DNA TGTGCCAGCAGTGTAGGGCGTACCTACGAGCAGTACTTC. Amino acids: CASSVGRTYEQYF. This chain connects TRBV2 to TRBJ2-7; D remains ambiguous. Per germline, CDR1 SNHLY and CDR2 FYNNEI. V shed 4 bases and J shed 2 bases, with 9 bases lying between them. The CDR3 runs to 13 residues.

The rearrangement links TRBV19 to TRBJ2-1; D could derive from TRBD1 or TRBD2 (5 bases each). The V gene's germline CDR1 is LNHDA and CDR2 SQIVND (reference sequence). The CDR3 covers 15 residues. Trimming left V 5 bases short and J 8 bases short, with 19 bases between. The CDR3 spells CASSPRGRGSHEQFF. The CDR3 bases are TGTGCCAGTAGTCCTAGGGGTCGTGGGAGTCATGAGCAGTTCTTC.

V gene TRBV5-4 combines with J gene TRBJ1-2; 7 bases align to TRBD1. The CDR3 totals 14 residues. Trimming took 6 bases from V and 4 from J; bases not matched to a gene: 9. Germline lookup yields CDR1 SGHNT and CDR2 YYREEE (reference sequence). CDR3 in amino acids: CASMGTGQIYGYTF. For the CDR3, the DNA is TGTGCCAGCATGGGGACGGGACAGATCTATGGCTACACCTTC.

The chain joins TRBV6-5 to TRBJ1-1, with 7 bases identical to TRBD1. V lost 5 bases to trimming and J lost 0 bases; unmatched junction nucleotides: 6. This CDR3 comprises 15 residues. Germline V gives CDR1 MNHEY, CDR2 SVGAGI. The CDR3 coding sequence is TGTGCCAGCAGTCCACAGGGGACTGTGAACACTGAAGCTTTCTTT. Translated: CASSPQGTVNTEAFF.

This chain uses TRBV12-5 with TRBJ2-5; 7 bases align to TRBD2. Germline V CDR1 and CDR2: LGHNT, FRNRAP. This CDR3 has 14 residues. The V segment lost 4 bases and the J segment 4 bases; nucleotides outside the gene matches: 6. CDR3 sequence: CASGWGLAAETQYF. The CDR3 DNA sequence: TGTGCTAGTGGTTGGGGTCTAGCGGCAGAGACCCAGTACTTC.